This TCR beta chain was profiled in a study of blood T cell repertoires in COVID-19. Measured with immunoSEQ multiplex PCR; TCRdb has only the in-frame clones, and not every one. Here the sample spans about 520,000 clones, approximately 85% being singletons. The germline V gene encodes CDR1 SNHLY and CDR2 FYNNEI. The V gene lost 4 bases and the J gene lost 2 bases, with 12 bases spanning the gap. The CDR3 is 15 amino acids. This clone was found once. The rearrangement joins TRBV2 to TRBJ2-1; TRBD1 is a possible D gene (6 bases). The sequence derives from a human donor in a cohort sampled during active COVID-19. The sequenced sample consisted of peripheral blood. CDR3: CASSVRGGTYNEQFF. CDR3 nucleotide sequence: TGTGCCAGCAGTGTCCGAGGGGGTACCTACAATGAGCAGTTCTTC.